This TCR beta chain was sequenced for a study of blood T cell repertoires in COVID-19. Study as a whole: T cells, B-cell-depleted T cells, or PBMCs supplied cDNA or gDNA.

The germline V gene encodes CDR1 LGHNA and CDR2 YNFKEQ. CDR3 length: 14 residues. The V gene end was trimmed by 1 base and the J gene end by 2 bases; junction bases not matched to a gene: 0. Sequencing was performed with immunoSEQ multiplex PCR; in TCRdb, only in-frame clones are kept and a portion is missing. The sample includes just under 300,000 clones, 85% to 90% seen only once; the top ten take over 1%. J is TRBJ1-2 and V is TRBV4-2; 8 nucleotides agree with TRBD1. The sample comprised peripheral blood. The sequence was obtained from a man in his 70s with acute or convalescent COVID-19. CDR3 coding DNA: TGTGCCAGCAGCCAAGGGGACAGGAACTATGGCTACACCTTC. It codes for CASSQGDRNYGYTF.